These 14 T cell receptor beta chains came from one sample sequenced in a study of cytomegalovirus exposure and HLA in healthy donors. PCR amplification relied on 60 Vbeta primers (plus 13 Jbeta primers). This table comes from immunoSEQ multiplex PCR, and its TCRdb copy is limited to in-frame clones, with some not included. The sample holds approximately 170,000 clones; over 70% are singletons and the top ten take about 3%. The sample comprised PBMCs. The source of these receptors is a woman in her 30s in good health and CMV-seropositive.

The chain couples TRBV6-5 to TRBJ2-5; 11 bases fit TRBD1. Germline CDR1 and CDR2: MNHEY and SVGAGI. Unmatched junction bases numbered 4, after V lost 5 bases and J lost 2 bases. The CDR3 is made up of 15 amino acids. The CDR3 reads CASSGTGGGQETQYF. The CDR3 DNA reads as TGTGCCAGCAGTGGGACAGGGGGGGGACAAGAGACCCAGTACTTC.

The genes are TRBV19 and TRBJ2-5; D remains ambiguous. The V end lost 6 bases, the J end lost 0 bases, and 11 bases lay between the germline ends. The CDR3 runs to 14 residues. Germline values: CDR1 LNHDA, CDR2 SQIVND (reference sequence). The DNA for the CDR3 is TGTGCCAGTAGCCCTCGACACAACCAAGAGACCCAGTACTTC. It encodes CASSPRHNQETQYF.

In this sample, this clone turned up once. The chain recombines TRBV5-4 with TRBJ2-5, with 8 bases identical to TRBD2. The assigned J gene may be wrong: the sequence end matches TRBJ2-7 better. CDR1 SGHNT and CDR2 YYREEE come from the germline V gene (reference sequence). The CDR3 consists of 16 residues. CDR3 sequence reads: CASSTFGSGSSYEQYF. The CDR3 nucleotides read TGTGCCAGCAGCACATTCGGGAGCGGGAGCTCCTACGAGCAGTACTTC.

This chain connects TRBV11-2 to TRBJ2-7, with a possible D match to TRBD1 (6 bases). Trimming shortened V by 6 bases and J by 6 bases, and 12 bases separated the two germline ends. The CDR3 has 12 residues. The germline gives CDR1 SGHAT, CDR2 FQNNGV. CDR3 loop: CASRYREAEQYF. The CDR3 region has the DNA TGTGCCAGCAGGTACAGGGAAGCCGAGCAGTACTTC.

The chain is built from TRBV6-1 and TRBJ2-3; tentative D call: TRBD2 (7 bases). Germline assignment: CDR1 MNHNS and CDR2 SASEGT. Trimming pared 6 bases from V and 4 bases from J, leaving 17 bases between. This CDR3 spans 15 amino acids. The CDR3 region has the DNA TGTGCCAGCAGCCGGCACGGGGGGCGTGCAGATACGCAGTATTTT. Its protein is CASSRHGGRADTQYF.

The chain recombines TRBV5-1 with TRBJ2-7, with 8 bases that match TRBD1. Germline trimming cut 2 bases from V and 5 bases from J; bases unmatched to any gene: 6. This CDR3 spans 14 amino acids. CDR1 and CDR2 from the germline V gene are SGHRS and YFSETQ. CDR3 sequence (DNA): TGCGCCAGCAGCTTACGACAGGGGTCCAACGAGCAGTACTTC. Translation gives CASSLRQGSNEQYF.

This clone was recorded once. The chain joins TRBV7-9 to TRBJ2-2; TRBD1 matches 8 bases. The germline V gene encodes CDR1 SEHNR and CDR2 FQNEAQ (reference sequence). This CDR3 is 15 amino acids long. V was pared by 7 bases and J by 4 bases, with 8 bases of the junction left unmatched. For the CDR3, the DNA is TGTGCCAGCACTCTATGGACAGGGCCCACCGGGGAGCTGTTTTTT. The encoded protein is CASTLWTGPTGELFF. Full variable domain (rest looked up from reference TRBV7-9 and TRBJ2-2): DTGVSQNPRHKITKRGQNVTFRCDPISEHNRLYWYRQTLGQGPEFLTYFQNEAQLEKSRLLSDRFSAERPKGSFSTLEIQRTEQGDSAMYLCASTLWTGPTGELFFGEGSRLTVL.

This chain uses TRBV27 with TRBJ2-7; no firm D call. CDR1 is MNHEY, CDR2 SMNVEV, per germline (reference sequence). V lost 0 bases and J 3 bases, leaving 12 bases between the germline ends. The CDR3 contains 15 residues. The CDR3 DNA reads as TGTGCCAGCAGTTTATCGAGAGACGGGTTCTACGAGCAGTACTTC. Translating gives CASSLSRDGFYEQYF.

This chain links TRBV2 with TRBJ2-6; 7 bases align to TRBD1. V lost 4 bases and J lost 2; bases outside the gene matches: 2. CDR1 is SNHLY and CDR2 is FYNNEI in the germline V gene. This CDR3 comprises 15 residues. CDR3 residues: CASSGQGAGANVLTF. CDR3 nucleotide sequence: TGTGCCAGCAGTGGGCAGGGGGCTGGGGCCAACGTCCTGACTTTC.

The rearrangement uses TRBV14 and TRBJ2-1; D is uncertain. V was trimmed by 1 base and J by 1 base, leaving 8 bases between them. In germline, CDR1 is SGHDN, CDR2 FVKESK. The CDR3 consists of 15 residues. In DNA form, the CDR3 reads TGTGCCAGCAGCCAAGTGAGTGTGTCCTACAATGAGCAGTTCTTC. The encoded protein is CASSQVSVSYNEQFF.

This chain links TRBV6-1 with TRBJ2-6, with 7 bases aligning to TRBD1. This CDR3 comprises 15 residues. V shed 4 bases and J 4 bases; nucleotides not matched to a gene: 4. Germline V gene sequence: CDR1 MNHNS, CDR2 SASEGT. The CDR3 sequence is CASSATGRGANVLTF. The CDR3 DNA is TGTGCCAGCAGTGCGACAGGGAGAGGGGCCAACGTCCTGACTTTC.

The rearrangement links TRBV5-1 to TRBJ2-2, with a tentative D call TRBD1 (5 bases). Germline V CDR1 and CDR2: SGHRS, YFSETQ. The CDR3 length is 15 residues. V lost 4 bases and J 0 bases, leaving 10 bases between the germline ends. The CDR3: CASSPQGPNTGELFF. As DNA, the CDR3 is TGCGCCAGCAGCCCTCAGGGCCCGAACACCGGGGAGCTGTTTTTT.

The chain combines TRBV28 with TRBJ1-1; unclear D gene. The CDR3 has 16 residues. Germline CDR1 is MDHEN and CDR2 is SYDVKM. V lost 5 bases and J lost 1, with 17 bases in between. In DNA form, the CDR3 reads TGTGCCAGCAGTCCCCGCAACTTTCGACAGAACACTGAAGCTTTCTTT. Residues: CASSPRNFRQNTEAFF.

The CDR3 bases are TGTGCCAGCAGTCGGGACAGACGCTTGGTGAACACTGAAGCTTTCTTT. This encodes CASSRDRRLVNTEAFF. J is TRBJ1-1 and V is TRBV21-1; TRBD1 is the table's D call, not checked against the DNA. TRBV21-1 is a pseudogene segment. There are 16 residues in the CDR3.